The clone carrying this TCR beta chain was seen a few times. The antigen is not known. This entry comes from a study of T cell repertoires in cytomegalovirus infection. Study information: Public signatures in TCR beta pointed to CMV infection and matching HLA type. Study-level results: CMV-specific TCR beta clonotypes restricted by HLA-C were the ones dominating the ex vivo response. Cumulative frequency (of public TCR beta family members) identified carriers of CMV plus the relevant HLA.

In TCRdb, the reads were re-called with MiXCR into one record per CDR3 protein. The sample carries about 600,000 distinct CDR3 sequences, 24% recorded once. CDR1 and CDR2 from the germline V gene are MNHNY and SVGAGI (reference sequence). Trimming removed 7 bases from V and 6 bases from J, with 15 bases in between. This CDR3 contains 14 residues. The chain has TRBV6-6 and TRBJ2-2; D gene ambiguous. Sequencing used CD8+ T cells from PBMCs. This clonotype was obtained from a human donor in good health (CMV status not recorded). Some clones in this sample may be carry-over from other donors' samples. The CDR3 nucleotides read TGTGCCAGCATCGATCCCCTCTTTGCCGGGGAGCTGTTTTTT. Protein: CASIDPLFAGELFF.